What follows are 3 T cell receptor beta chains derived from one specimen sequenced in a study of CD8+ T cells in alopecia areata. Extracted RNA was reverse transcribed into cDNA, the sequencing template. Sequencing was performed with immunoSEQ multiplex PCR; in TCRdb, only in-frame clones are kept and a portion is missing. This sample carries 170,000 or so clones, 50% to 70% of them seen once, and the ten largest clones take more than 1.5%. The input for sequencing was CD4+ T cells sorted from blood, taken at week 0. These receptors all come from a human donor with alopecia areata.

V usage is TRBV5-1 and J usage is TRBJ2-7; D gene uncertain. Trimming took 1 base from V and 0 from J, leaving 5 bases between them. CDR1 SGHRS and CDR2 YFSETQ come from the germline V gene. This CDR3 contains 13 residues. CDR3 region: CASSLRVSYEQYF. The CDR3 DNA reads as TGCGCCAGCAGCTTGAGGGTCTCCTACGAGCAGTACTTC.

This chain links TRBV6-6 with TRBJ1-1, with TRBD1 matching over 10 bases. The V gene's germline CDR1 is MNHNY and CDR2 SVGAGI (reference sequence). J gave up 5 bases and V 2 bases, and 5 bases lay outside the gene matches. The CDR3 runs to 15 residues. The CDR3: CASSYPGTGVTEAFF. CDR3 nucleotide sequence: TGTGCCAGCAGTTACCCCGGGACAGGGGTTACTGAAGCTTTCTTT.

In DNA form, the CDR3 reads TGCAGCGCCGGAAACACCGGGGAGCTGTTTTTT. Translated, it gives CSAGNTGELFF. The genes are TRBV29-1 and TRBJ2-2; D uncertain. This CDR3 spans 11 amino acids. CDR1 and CDR2 from the germline V gene are SQVTM and ANQGSEA. The V end was cut by 7 bases, the J end by 2 bases, with 5 bases between.